Here is one T cell receptor beta chain with its context. The antigen is undetermined. Here immunoSEQ multiplex PCR was the method, and the copy in TCRdb shows in-frame clones only, minus some. The sample has roughly 140,000 clones, around 90% seen once. The data were taken from a study of T cell responses to AZD1222 COVID-19 vaccine. General observations from the study: A rise in Spike-specific TCR breadth and depth followed two AZD1222 doses. Only after the peak T cell response were repertoires sampled. Donors were mostly white British, more females; clonal diversity possibly underestimated.

The TCR comes from an adult who received the AZD1222 COVID-19 vaccine. Sequences were derived from peripheral blood, sampled 28 days after the second AZD1222 dose.

CDR3 nucleotides: TGTGCCAGCAGCGTTGGCCGACTAGCGGGCACCGGGGAGCTGTTTTTT. Protein: CASSVGRLAGTGELFF. V usage is TRBV5-4 and J usage is TRBJ2-2; 10 bases agree with TRBD2. The germline gives CDR1 SGHNT, CDR2 YYREEE (reference sequence). V lost 4 bases, J lost 4 bases, and 7 bases stayed unmatched. The CDR3 is 16 amino acids.